This entry features one T cell receptor (beta chain) sequence. Trimming took 2 bases from V and 0 from J, leaving 8 bases between them. CDR3 length equals 14 residues. Germline assignment: CDR1 SGHNT and CDR2 YYREEE (reference sequence). The PCR employed 60 Vbeta primers together with 13 Jbeta primers. Assay: immunoSEQ multiplex PCR; the TCRdb copy retains only in-frame clones and omits some. The repertoire holds some 170,000 clones, with more than 65% as singletons. These data are taken from a study of cytomegalovirus exposure and HLA in healthy donors. The sequence derives from a woman in her forties or fifties in good health and CMV-seronegative. V and J are TRBV5-4 and TRBJ2-5; tentatively, D is TRBD1 (5 bases). The sample taken for sequencing was PBMCs. The CDR3 loop is CASSLGRDQETQYF. CDR3 sequence (DNA): TGTGCCAGCAGCTTAGGCAGGGACCAAGAGACCCAGTACTTC.